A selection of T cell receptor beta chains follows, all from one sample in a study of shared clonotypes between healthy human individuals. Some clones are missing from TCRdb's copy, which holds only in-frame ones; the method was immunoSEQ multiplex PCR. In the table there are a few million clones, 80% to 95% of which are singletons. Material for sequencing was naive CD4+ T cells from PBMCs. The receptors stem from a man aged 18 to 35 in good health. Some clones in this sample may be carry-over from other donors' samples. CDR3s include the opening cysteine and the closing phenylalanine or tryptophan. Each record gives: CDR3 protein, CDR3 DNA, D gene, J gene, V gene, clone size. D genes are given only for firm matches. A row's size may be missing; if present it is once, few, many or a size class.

CASSLSGRGSYEQYF	TGTGCCAGCAGTTTATCTGGGAGAGGCTCCTACGAGCAGTACTTC	NA	TRBJ2-7	TRBV28	NA
CASMGANVLTF	TGTGCCAGTATGGGGGCCAACGTCCTGACTTTC	NA	TRBJ2-6	TRBV19	NA
CASSLGVMEKLFF	TGTGCCAGCAGCTTGGGGGTAATGGAAAAACTGTTTTTT	NA	TRBJ1-4	TRBV5-5	NA
CASSQVQVAGNTIYF	TGCGCCAGCAGCCAAGTTCAGGTTGCTGGAAACACCATATATTTT	NA	TRBJ1-3	TRBV4-3	NA
CASNKRRGSEAFF	TGTGCCAGCAATAAACGGAGGGGGTCTGAAGCTTTCTTT	NA	TRBJ1-1	TRBV6-5	NA
CASSKAGSLGRDEKLFF	TGTGCCAGCAGCAAAGCAGGTTCCCTCGGTCGAGATGAAAAACTGTTTTTT	NA	TRBJ1-4	TRBV21-1	NA
CASSPDRAGEQFF	TGTGCCAGCAGCCCTGACAGGGCGGGTGAGCAGTTCTTC	TRBD1	TRBJ2-1	TRBV28	NA
CASSEAGTVYGYTF	TGTGCCAGCAGTGAAGCAGGAACCGTCTATGGCTACACCTTC	NA	TRBJ1-2	TRBV6-1	NA
CASSAQSVQGRFGYTF	TGTGCCAGCAGCGCACAGTCGGTCCAGGGCCGCTTTGGCTACACCTTC	NA	TRBJ1-2	TRBV7-8	NA
CASGSRPGGGETQYF	TGCGCCAGCGGGTCCCGCCCGGGAGGGGGGGAGACCCAGTACTTC	TRBD2	TRBJ2-5	TRBV5-1	once
CASSWAEQETQYF	TGCGCCAGCAGCTGGGCGGAGCAAGAGACCCAGTACTTC	NA	TRBJ2-5	TRBV5-1	NA
CASSYSMRGGNEQFF	TGTGCCAGCAGTTACTCTATGCGGGGGGGCAATGAGCAGTTCTTC	TRBD2	TRBJ2-1	TRBV6-5	NA
CASSLTAGRMNTEAFF	TGTGCCAGCAGTTTGACGGCGGGGAGGATGAACACTGAAGCTTTCTTT	NA	TRBJ1-1	TRBV28	NA
CASRMTGGRETQYF	TGTGCCAGCAGGATGACAGGGGGCAGAGAGACCCAGTACTTC	TRBD1	TRBJ2-5	TRBV28	NA
CASSYEDRRPKTF	TGTGCCAGCAGTTACGAGGACAGGCGACCGAAGACCTTC	TRBD1	TRBJ1-2	TRBV6-5	NA
CASRELAGVGNEQFF	TGTGCCAGCAGGGAACTAGCGGGAGTCGGCAATGAGCAGTTCTTC	TRBD2	TRBJ2-1	TRBV6-1	NA
CASSIGRPPGTQYF	TGCGCCAGCAGCATAGGGCGGCCCCCGGGGACCCAGTACTTC	NA	TRBJ2-5	TRBV5-1	NA
CASSPDRAFGELFF	TGTGCCAGCAGCCCGGACAGGGCGTTCGGGGAGCTGTTTTTT	TRBD1	TRBJ2-2	TRBV5-6	NA
CASRPPGTGSSETQYF	TGCGCCAGCCGTCCTCCTGGGACAGGGTCATCGGAGACCCAGTACTTC	TRBD1	TRBJ2-5	TRBV5-1	NA
CASSLDGSSYNEQFF	TGTGCCAGCAGCTTAGACGGGAGTTCCTACAATGAGCAGTTCTTC	NA	TRBJ2-1	TRBV7-2	once
CASSAGTGATWGDQPQHF	TGTGCCAGCAGCGCCGGGACAGGGGCAACTTGGGGGGATCAGCCCCAGCATTTT	TRBD1	TRBJ1-5	TRBV7-9	NA
CASSFHTNTEAFF	TGTGCCAGCAGCTTTCACACGAACACTGAAGCTTTCTTT	NA	TRBJ1-1	TRBV5-5	NA
CASSLLAGAGYEQYF	TGCGCCAGCAGCTTGTTAGCGGGAGCGGGGTACGAGCAGTACTTC	TRBD2	TRBJ2-7	TRBV5-1	NA
CASSGGPNSGEQYF	TGCGCCAGCAGCGGGGGACCGAACTCGGGCGAGCAGTACTTC	NA	TRBJ2-7	TRBV5-1	NA
CASSSSLLAGQGHEQYF	TGTGCCAGCAGCTCTAGTCTTTTAGCGGGTCAAGGTCACGAGCAGTACTTC	TRBD2	TRBJ2-7	TRBV11-2	NA
CASSLRVSDTQYF	TGTGCCAGCAGCCTTCGGGTGTCAGATACGCAGTATTTT	NA	TRBJ2-3	TRBV6-6	NA